This T cell receptor beta chain emerged from a study of siplizumab effects on memory and regulatory T cells. Some 96,000 TCR templates per sample were assayed. Method: immunoSEQ multiplex PCR; TCRdb's copy keeps in-frame clones and lacks some. The sample comprises about 69,000 clones, around 90% of which are singletons, and about 1.5% rests with the top ten. Whole-study results and caveats: Of the proliferating CD4+ or CD8+ clones, roughly 75-95% lacked a naive or memory phenotype that could be assigned. Whether proliferating Tregs in siplizumab cultures suppress was not functionally confirmed. Naive T cells seemed more diverse than memory cells and seemed major alloresponse contributors.

A remark on this clone: What it recognizes is unknown.

Germline V gene lookup returns CDR1 ENHRY and CDR2 SYGVKD. The CDR3 contains 15 residues. The trim removed 0 bases at V and 5 bases at J, leaving 6 bases unmatched. The chain has TRBV10-3 and TRBJ2-5; TRBD1 aligns across 7 bases. This TCR derives from a human donor in good health. Sequenced material: Tregs sorted from blood. The CDR3 here is CAISESIGGGETQYF. DNA of the CDR3: TGTGCCATCAGTGAGTCGATAGGGGGCGGGGAGACCCAGTACTTC.